This T cell receptor beta chain appears in the sequencing data of a study of T cell responses to AZD1222 COVID-19 vaccine. Sequencing used immunoSEQ multiplex PCR; TCRdb keeps in-frame clones, though not all of them. This sample carries around 80,000 clones, more than 85% of them seen once, and the ten largest clones take about 8%. Comment on this clone: Its specificity is not known.

The CDR3 is 13 amino acids. J was trimmed by 6 bases and V by 8 bases; bases with no gene match: 5. General study findings and limits: The study reported that nearly half of spike-specific TCRs target unmutated variant regions. The span of vaccine-associated CD4 TCRs extended across spike, with dominance at 160-218 and 743-854.

The chain recombines TRBV12-3 or TRBV12-4 with TRBJ1-5; 9 nucleotides match TRBD1. The receptor was derived from an adult who received the AZD1222 COVID-19 vaccine. Sequences were derived from peripheral blood, sampled 28 days after the second AZD1222 dose. This CDR3 is CASGGQGSQPQHF. CDR3 bases: TGTGCCAGCGGTGGACAGGGGAGTCAGCCCCAGCATTTT.